This TCR beta chain was captured by sequencing in a study of T cell repertoires in cytomegalovirus infection. In the study overall: Indications of both CMV infection and matching HLA type were provided by public TCR beta signatures.

Whole-study findings and limits: Individuals carrying CMV plus the relevant HLA were identified by cumulative frequency of public TCR beta families. HLA-C-restricted CMV-specific TCR beta clonotypes were dominant in the ex vivo response.

This clonotype came up many times. Its antigen is currently unknown. Germline V gives CDR1 DFQATT, CDR2 SNEGSKA (reference sequence). This CDR3 is 16 amino acids long. The junction had 10 bases not matched to a gene; V was cut back by 3 bases and J by 4 bases. TCRdb re-called the reads through MiXCR, storing one row per CDR3 protein. This repertoire shows hundreds of thousands of distinct CDR3 sequences, roughly 31% found once; its top ten account for approximately 13%. The rearrangement links TRBV20-1 to TRBJ2-1; TRBD2 agrees at 9 bases. The sequence was obtained from a human donor in good health (CMV status not recorded). Some clones in this sample may be carry-over from other donors' samples. Input material: PBMCs. The CDR3 coding sequence is TGCAGTGCTAGCCCTAGCGGGGCAGTGGGATACAATGAGCAGTTCTTC. This translates into CSASPSGAVGYNEQFF.